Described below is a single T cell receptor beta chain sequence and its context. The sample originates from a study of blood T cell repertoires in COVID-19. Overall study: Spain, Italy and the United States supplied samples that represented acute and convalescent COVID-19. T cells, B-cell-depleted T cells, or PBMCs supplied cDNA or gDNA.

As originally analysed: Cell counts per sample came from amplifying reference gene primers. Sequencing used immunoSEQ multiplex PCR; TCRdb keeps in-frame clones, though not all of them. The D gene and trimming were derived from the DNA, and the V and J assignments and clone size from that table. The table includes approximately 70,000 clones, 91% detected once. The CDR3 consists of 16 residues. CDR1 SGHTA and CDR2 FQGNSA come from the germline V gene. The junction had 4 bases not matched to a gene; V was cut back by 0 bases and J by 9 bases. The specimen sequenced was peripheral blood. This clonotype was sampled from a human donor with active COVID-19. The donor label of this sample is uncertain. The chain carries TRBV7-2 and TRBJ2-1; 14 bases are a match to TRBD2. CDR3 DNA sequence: TGTGCCAGCAGCTTAGCCGGGACTAGCGGGAGTGCTGAGCAGTTCTTC. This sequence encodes CASSLAGTSGSAEQFF.